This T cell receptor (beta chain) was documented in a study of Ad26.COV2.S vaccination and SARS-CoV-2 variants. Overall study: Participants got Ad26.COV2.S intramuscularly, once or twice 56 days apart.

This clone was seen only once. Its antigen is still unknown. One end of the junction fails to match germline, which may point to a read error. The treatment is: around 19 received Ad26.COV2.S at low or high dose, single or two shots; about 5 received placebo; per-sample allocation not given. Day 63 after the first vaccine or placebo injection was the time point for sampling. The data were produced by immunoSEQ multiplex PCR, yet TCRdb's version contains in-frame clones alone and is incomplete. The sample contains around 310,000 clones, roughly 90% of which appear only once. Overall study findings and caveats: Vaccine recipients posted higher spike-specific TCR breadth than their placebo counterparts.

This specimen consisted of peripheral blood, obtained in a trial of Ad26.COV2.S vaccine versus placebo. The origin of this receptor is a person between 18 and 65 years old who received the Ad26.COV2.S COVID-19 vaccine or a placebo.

Here the CDR3 DNA reads TGTGCCAGCAGTGATAGGGGGGTTGCTAACTATGGCCACACCTTC. Translating it yields CASSDRGVANYGHTF. The chain carries TRBV6-1 and TRBJ1-2, with D maybe TRBD1 (6 bases). Germline V gene sequence: CDR1 MNHNS, CDR2 SASEGT. The CDR3 totals 15 residues.